This TCR beta chain is drawn from a study of T cell responses to AZD1222 COVID-19 vaccine. Overall study findings and caveats: Clonal diversity was possibly underestimated, and white British individuals and females predominated among donors. The breadth and depth of Spike-specific TCRs increased once two AZD1222 doses had been given.

V shed 0 bases and J shed 4 bases, with 5 bases lying between them. Germline V gene lookup returns CDR1 SGHRS and CDR2 YFSETQ. This CDR3 has 13 residues. Details on this clone: Its specificity is not known.

Sequencing was performed with immunoSEQ multiplex PCR; in TCRdb, only in-frame clones are kept and a portion is missing. The sample carries about 150,000 clones, approximately 93% recorded once. V gene TRBV5-1 combines with J gene TRBJ1-3, with D possibly matching TRBD1 (5 bases). The material sequenced was peripheral blood, taken on day 0 of AZD1222 vaccination. The TCR sequence derives from an adult in good health. CDR3 bases: TGCGCCAGCAGCTTGGGACAGGGAAACACCATATATTTT. It codes for CASSLGQGNTIYF.